These 19 T cell receptor beta chains were sequenced from one sample in a study of T cell responses to AZD1222 COVID-19 vaccine. Method: immunoSEQ multiplex PCR; TCRdb's copy keeps in-frame clones and lacks some. Altogether 90,000 to 120,000 clones are present, under 95% being singletons, with the ten largest covering roughly 21%. Material: peripheral blood, obtained on day 0 of AZD1222 vaccination. These receptors were obtained from an adult in good health.

This clone was seen once. The CDR3 sequence: CSVEDLPGGGLRLDTQYF. In DNA form, the CDR3 reads TGCAGCGTTGAAGATTTACCTGGCGGGGGGCTGAGGTTAGATACGCAGTATTTT. The chain is built from TRBV29-1 and TRBJ2-3, with 8 positions matching TRBD2. CDR1 and CDR2 from the germline V gene are SQVTM and ANQGSEA. V was clipped by 0 bases and J by 5 bases; unmatched bases: 16. The CDR3 is 18 residues long.

The chain links TRBV19 to TRBJ1-4; D gene uncertain. The CDR3 is made up of 14 amino acids. Germline V lookup: CDR1 LNHDA, CDR2 SQIVND (reference sequence). V shed 7 bases and J shed 3 bases, with 12 bases lying between them. This chain's CDR3 is CASNSPGANEKLFF. DNA for the CDR3: TGTGCCAGTAACAGCCCCGGCGCTAATGAAAAACTGTTTTTT.

The V call is TRBV19, the J call TRBJ1-1; D uncertain. This CDR3 has 13 amino acids. CDR1 and CDR2 (germline): LNHDA, SQIVND (reference sequence). The V and J ends lost 8 bases and 8 bases respectively, with 18 bases between them. CDR3 coding DNA: TGTGCCAGTGGCTCATTGGAGGTGGGGGAAGCTTTCTTT. This encodes CASGSLEVGEAFF.

The J gene is TRBJ1-5, the V gene TRBV3-1 (or the pseudogene TRBV3-2), with TRBD1 matching over 7 bases. This CDR3 spans 15 amino acids. CDR1 and CDR2 from the germline V gene are LGHDT and YNNKEL (reference sequence). With V trimmed by 4 bases and J by 3 bases, 6 bases remained unmatched. The CDR3: CASSPSDRANQPQHF. DNA for the CDR3: TGTGCCAGCAGCCCTTCTGACAGGGCCAATCAGCCCCAGCATTTT.

The CDR3: CASTTIPDTQYF. For the CDR3, the DNA is TGTGCCAGCACCACAATTCCAGATACGCAGTATTTT. The chain couples TRBV7-9 to TRBJ2-3; D is uncertain. Per germline, CDR1 SEHNR and CDR2 FQNEAQ (reference sequence). This CDR3 has 12 amino acids. V dropped 7 bases and J dropped 4 bases, with 9 bases sitting between them.

The V call is TRBV19, the J call TRBJ1-2; unclear D gene. V was shortened by 6 bases and J by 0 bases, with 14 bases between the two germline ends. This CDR3 contains 15 residues. The germline CDR1 and CDR2 sequences are LNHDA and SQIVND (reference sequence). CDR3 nucleotides: TGTGCCAGTAGGGATGCGACCAGCGCTAACTATGGCTACACCTTC. As protein: CASRDATSANYGYTF. Using reference TRBV19 and TRBJ1-2 for the parts outside the CDR3, the full variable domain is DGGITQSPKYLFRKEGQNVTLSCEQNLNHDAMYWYRQDPGQGLRLIYYSQIVNDFQKGDIAEGYSVSREKKESFPLTVTSAQKNPTAFYLCASRDATSANYGYTFGSGTRLTVV.

The chain has TRBV20-1 and TRBJ2-1; D gene ambiguous. The V end was cut by 3 bases, the J end by 2 bases, with 5 bases between. Looked up from germline, CDR1 is DFQATT and CDR2 is SNEGSKA (reference sequence). This CDR3 region has 12 residues. In DNA form, the CDR3 reads TGCAGTGCTAGTGGAGCCTACAATGAGCAGTTCTTC. It encodes CSASGAYNEQFF.

V is TRBV4-3 and J is TRBJ1-2, with D possibly being TRBD1 (5 bases). Germline CDR1 and CDR2: LGHNA and YSLEER. The length of the CDR3 is 16 residues. The ends were cut back, 0 bases at V and 7 bases at J, with 18 bases in the middle. CDR3 in amino acids: CASSQDGNGHRSGYTF. The CDR3 DNA reads as TGCGCCAGCAGCCAAGACGGGAACGGACACCGTAGTGGCTACACCTTC.

The chain uses TRBV7-2 and TRBJ2-1, with 8 nucleotides matching TRBD2. The CDR3 spans 15 residues. The V segment lost 4 bases and the J segment 9 bases; nucleotides outside the gene matches: 11. Per germline, CDR1 SGHTA and CDR2 FQGNSA. CDR3 region: CASSYSGVGSGEQFF. In DNA, the CDR3 is TGTGCCAGCAGCTATAGCGGGGTAGGAAGTGGTGAGCAGTTCTTC.

V and J are TRBV20-1 and TRBJ1-4, with D unresolved. CDR1 is DFQATT and CDR2 is SNEGSKA in the germline V gene (reference sequence). This CDR3 has 13 amino acids. Trimming took off 3 bases at V and 4 bases at J, with 9 bases between the two ends. The CDR3 DNA reads TGCAGTGCTAGTGGCCAGGATAATGAAAAACTGTTTTTT. This encodes CSASGQDNEKLFF.

Only one count was recorded for this clone. The chain recombines TRBV5-5 with TRBJ1-1; tentative D call: TRBD1 (5 bases). Germline V gene sequence: CDR1 SGHKS, CDR2 YYEKEE (reference sequence). Trimming stripped 0 bases from V and 1 base from J, with 7 bases between. The CDR3 extends over 14 amino acids. The DNA for the CDR3 is TGTGCCAGCAGCTTGGGGGGCCCGAACACTGAAGCTTTCTTT. Its protein is CASSLGGPNTEAFF. The full variable domain, rest sourced from reference TRBV5-5 and TRBJ1-1, is DAGVTQSPTHLIKTRGQQVTLRCSPISGHKSVSWYQQVLGQGPQFIFQYYEKEERGRGNFPDRFSARQFPNYSSELNVNALLLGDSALYLCASSLGGPNTEAFFGQGTRLTVV.

In this sample, this clone turned up once. The chain combines TRBV11-2 with TRBJ2-5, with D possibly matching TRBD2 (6 bases). Germline CDR1 and CDR2: SGHAT and FQNNGV. CDR3 length equals 14 residues. The V end was cut by 5 bases, the J end by 2 bases, with 12 bases between. The CDR3 protein is CASSTNSGQETQYF. CDR3 DNA: TGTGCCAGCAGCACCAATAGCGGACAAGAGACCCAGTACTTC.

The chain carries TRBV11-2 and TRBJ2-2; D perhaps matches TRBD2 (7 bases). V lost 1 base, J lost 6 bases, and 15 bases lay in between. The CDR3 totals 16 residues. Germline V lookup: CDR1 SGHAT, CDR2 FQNNGV. The CDR3 nucleotides read TGTGCCAGCAGCTTAGTTTCGGGGGGCGCGGCCGGGGAGCTGTTTTTT. Residues: CASSLVSGGAAGELFF.

J is TRBJ1-1 and V is TRBV2; no reliable D call. Trimming pared 6 bases from V and 0 bases from J, leaving 11 bases between. CDR1 is SNHLY and CDR2 is FYNNEI in the germline V gene. The CDR3 is 14 residues long. The CDR3 reads CASSMEWMNTEAFF. CDR3 nucleotide sequence: TGTGCCAGCAGCATGGAGTGGATGAACACTGAAGCTTTCTTT.

The CDR3, as DNA: TGTGCCAGCAGCTCAGGGACTAGCGGGAGGGGGTTTGAGCAGTTCTTC. Residues: CASSSGTSGRGFEQFF. V is TRBV11-1 and J is TRBJ2-1, with TRBD2 matching over 16 bases. CDR3 length: 16 amino acids. Trimming at V came to 4 bases and at J to 9 bases, leaving 6 bases not matched to a gene. Germline CDR1 reads SGHAT; CDR2 reads FQDESV (reference sequence).

The chain combines TRBV2 with TRBJ2-1, with D maybe TRBD1 (6 bases). Germline V lookup: CDR1 SNHLY, CDR2 FYNNEI. This CDR3 is built from 15 residues. The CDR3 bases are TGTGCTAGTCACAGGGAAAGTACCACCTACAATGAGCAGTTCTTC. This gives the protein CASHRESTTYNEQFF.

This chain joins TRBV18 and TRBJ2-1; 11 bases line up with TRBD2. Germline CDR1 KGHSH, CDR2 LQKENI. The CDR3 spans 16 residues. Unmatched junction bases numbered 6, after V lost 3 bases and J lost 5 bases. The DNA for the CDR3 is TGTGCCAGCTCACCCATAGCGGGGGGGACCAACAATGAGCAGTTCTTC. As protein: CASSPIAGGTNNEQFF. The whole variable domain, remainder taken from reference TRBV18 and TRBJ2-1, is NAGVMQNPRHLVRRRGQEARLRCSPMKGHSHVYWYRQLPEEGLKFMVYLQKENIIDESGMPKERFSAEFPKEGPSILRIQQVVRGDSAAYFCASSPIAGGTNNEQFFGPGTRLTVL.

V gene TRBV4-3 combines with J gene TRBJ1-2, with D perhaps matching TRBD1 (5 bases). This CDR3 is 15 amino acids long. Germline lookup yields CDR1 LGHNA and CDR2 YSLEER. Trimming shortened V by 1 base and J by 3 bases, and 12 bases separated the two germline ends. This CDR3 is CASSQALGGDYGYTF. CDR3 nucleotide sequence: TGCGCCAGCAGCCAAGCATTGGGAGGGGACTATGGCTACACCTTC.

The CDR3 here is CASSPKAGSSTEAFF. The CDR3 DNA is TGTGCCAGCTCTCCGAAAGCCGGGTCAAGCACTGAAGCTTTCTTT. V usage is TRBV18 and J usage is TRBJ1-1; no reliable D call. CDR3 length equals 15 residues. The germline V gene encodes CDR1 KGHSH and CDR2 LQKENI. Trimming pared 6 bases from V and 4 bases from J, leaving 18 bases between.